This T cell receptor beta chain was found in a study of beta chain features in type 1 diabetes. Study-level background: Cells sorted and examined across all samples totaled approximately 100 million.

V lost 5 bases and J lost 0; bases outside the gene matches: 7. The V gene's germline CDR1 is MDHEN and CDR2 SYDVKM. The CDR3 spans 17 residues. In this sample, this clone turned up a few times. Expressed TCRB transcripts were sequenced because the entire RNA isolate underwent reverse transcription. Measured with immunoSEQ multiplex PCR; TCRdb has only the in-frame clones, and not every one. The data show just over 450,000 clones, approximately 28% seen once. This receptor was taken from a man younger than 30 in good health. The sequenced sample consisted of naive CD4+ T cells from blood. J is TRBJ2-6 and V is TRBV28, with 7 positions matching TRBD1. This chain's CDR3 is CASSPSGTDSGANVLTF. The CDR3 DNA reads as TGTGCCAGCAGTCCCTCAGGGACAGACTCTGGGGCCAACGTCCTGACTTTC.